The source of this TCR beta chain is a study of blood T cell repertoires in COVID-19. Study-wide context: From T cells, B-cell-depleted T cells, or PBMCs came the material, which was cDNA or gDNA.

The CDR3 length is 18 residues. The V gene's germline CDR1 is MGHRA and CDR2 YSYEKL. V gave up 4 bases and J gave up 0 bases, with 16 bases separating them. Original analysis: Reference gene primer amplification gave nucleated cell count estimates. The data were produced by immunoSEQ multiplex PCR, yet TCRdb's version contains in-frame clones alone and is incomplete. V, J and clone size were drawn from that table, and D and trimming were deduced from the DNA. This sample carries hundreds of thousands of clones, approximately 87% of them seen once, and the ten largest clones take about 1.6%. The origin of this receptor is a woman in her forties who had recovered from COVID-19. The rearrangement uses TRBV4-1 and TRBJ2-6; D gene unclear. Sequenced material: peripheral blood. The CDR3 sequence: CASSPRWPMYSGANVLTF. CDR3 DNA: TGCGCCAGCAGCCCGAGGTGGCCGATGTACTCTGGGGCCAACGTCCTGACTTTC.